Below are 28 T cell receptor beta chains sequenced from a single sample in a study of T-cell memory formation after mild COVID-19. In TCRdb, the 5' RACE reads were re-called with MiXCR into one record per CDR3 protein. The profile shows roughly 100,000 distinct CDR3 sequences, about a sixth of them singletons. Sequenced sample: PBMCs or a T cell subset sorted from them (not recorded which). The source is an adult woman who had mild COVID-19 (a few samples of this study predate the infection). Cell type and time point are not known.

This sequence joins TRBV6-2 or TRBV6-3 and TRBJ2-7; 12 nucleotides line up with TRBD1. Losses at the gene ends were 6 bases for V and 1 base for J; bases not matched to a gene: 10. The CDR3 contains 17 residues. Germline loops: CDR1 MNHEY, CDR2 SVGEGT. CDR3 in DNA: TGTGCCAGCAGCTCCCGGGACAGGGGGCTGAGGTCCTACGAGCAGTACTTC. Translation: CASSSRDRGLRSYEQYF.

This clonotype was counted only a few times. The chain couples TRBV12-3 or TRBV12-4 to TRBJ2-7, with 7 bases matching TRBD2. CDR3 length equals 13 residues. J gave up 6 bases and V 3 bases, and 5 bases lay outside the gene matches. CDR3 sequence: CASSFTGGGEQYF. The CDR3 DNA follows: TGTGCCAGCAGTTTTACGGGGGGAGGCGAGCAGTACTTC.

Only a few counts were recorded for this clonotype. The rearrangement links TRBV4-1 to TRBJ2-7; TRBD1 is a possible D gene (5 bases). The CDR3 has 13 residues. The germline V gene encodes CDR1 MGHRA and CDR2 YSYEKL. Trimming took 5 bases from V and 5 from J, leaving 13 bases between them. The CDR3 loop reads CASSFGQGHEQYF. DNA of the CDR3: TGCGCCAGCAGCTTTGGGCAGGGCCACGAGCAGTACTTC.

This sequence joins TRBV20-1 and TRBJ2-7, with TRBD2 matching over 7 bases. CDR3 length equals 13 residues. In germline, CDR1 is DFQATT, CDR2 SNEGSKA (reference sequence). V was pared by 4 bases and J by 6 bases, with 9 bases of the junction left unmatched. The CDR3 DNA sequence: TGCAGTGCTAATAGCGGGCCCCTCAGCGAGCAGTACTTC. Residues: CSANSGPLSEQYF.

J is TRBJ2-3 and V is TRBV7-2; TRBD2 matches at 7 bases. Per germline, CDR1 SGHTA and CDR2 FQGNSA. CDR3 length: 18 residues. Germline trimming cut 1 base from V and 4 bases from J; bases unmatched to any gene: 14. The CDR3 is CASSLGGGGFLPADTQYF. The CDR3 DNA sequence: TGTGCCAGCAGCTTAGGGGGCGGGGGATTTTTACCCGCAGATACGCAGTATTTT.

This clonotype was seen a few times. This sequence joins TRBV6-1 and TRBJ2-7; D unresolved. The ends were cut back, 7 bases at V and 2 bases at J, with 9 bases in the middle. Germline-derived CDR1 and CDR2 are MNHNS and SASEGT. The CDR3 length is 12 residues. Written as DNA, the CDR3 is TGTGCCAGCAATAACGAACCCTACGAGCAGTACTTC. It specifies CASNNEPYEQYF.

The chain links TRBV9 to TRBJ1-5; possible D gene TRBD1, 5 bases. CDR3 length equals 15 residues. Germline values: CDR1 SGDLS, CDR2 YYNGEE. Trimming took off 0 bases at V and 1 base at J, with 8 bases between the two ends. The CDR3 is CASSVGGESNQPQHF. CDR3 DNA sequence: TGTGCCAGCAGCGTAGGGGGGGAGAGCAATCAGCCCCAGCATTTT. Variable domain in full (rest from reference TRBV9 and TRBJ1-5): DSGVTQTPKHLITATGQRVTLRCSPRSGDLSVYWYQQSLDQGLQFLIQYYNGEERAKGNILERFSAQQFPDLHSELNLSSLELGDSALYFCASSVGGESNQPQHFGDGTRLSIL.

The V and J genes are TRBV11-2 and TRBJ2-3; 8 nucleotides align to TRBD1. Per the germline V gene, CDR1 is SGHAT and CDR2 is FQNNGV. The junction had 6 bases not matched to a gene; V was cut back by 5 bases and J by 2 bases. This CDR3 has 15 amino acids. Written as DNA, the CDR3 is TGTGCCAGCAGCAAGACAGGGGCCGCCACAGATACGCAGTATTTT. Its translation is CASSKTGAATDTQYF.

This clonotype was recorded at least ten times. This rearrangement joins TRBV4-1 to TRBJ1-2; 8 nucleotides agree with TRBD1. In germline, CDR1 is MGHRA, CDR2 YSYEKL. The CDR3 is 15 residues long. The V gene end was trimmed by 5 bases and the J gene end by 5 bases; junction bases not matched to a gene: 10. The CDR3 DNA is TGCGCCAGCAGCTCCACACCGGGACAGGCATATGGCTACACCTTC. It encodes CASSSTPGQAYGYTF.

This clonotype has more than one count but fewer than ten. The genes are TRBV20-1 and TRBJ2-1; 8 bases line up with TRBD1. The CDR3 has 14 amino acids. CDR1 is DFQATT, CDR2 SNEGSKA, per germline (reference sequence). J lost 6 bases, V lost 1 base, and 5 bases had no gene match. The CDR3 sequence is CSARASTGANEQFF. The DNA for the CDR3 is TGCAGTGCTAGAGCCTCGACAGGGGCCAATGAGCAGTTCTTC.

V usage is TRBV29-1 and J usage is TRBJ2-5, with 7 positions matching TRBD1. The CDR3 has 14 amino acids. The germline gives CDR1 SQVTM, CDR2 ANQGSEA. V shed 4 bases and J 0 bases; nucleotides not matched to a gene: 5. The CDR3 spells CSVVYQGDQETQYF. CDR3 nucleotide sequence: TGCAGCGTTGTATATCAGGGGGACCAAGAGACCCAGTACTTC.

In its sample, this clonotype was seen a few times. CDR3 sequence (DNA): TGTGCCAGCAGTTTGTATAGCGGGAGGTTATCAGATACGCAGTATTTT. It is translated as CASSLYSGRLSDTQYF. This sequence joins TRBV12-3 or TRBV12-4 and TRBJ2-3; the match to TRBD2 covers 10 bases. The CDR3 totals 16 residues. The junction had 7 bases not matched to a gene; V was cut back by 3 bases and J by 4 bases.

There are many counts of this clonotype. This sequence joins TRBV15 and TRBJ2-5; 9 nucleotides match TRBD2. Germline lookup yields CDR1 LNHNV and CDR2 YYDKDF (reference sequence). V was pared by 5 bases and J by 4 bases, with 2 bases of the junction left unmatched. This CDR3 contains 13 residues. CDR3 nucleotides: TGTGCCACCAGCGGTAGCGGGAGAGAGACCCAGTACTTC. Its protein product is CATSGSGRETQYF.

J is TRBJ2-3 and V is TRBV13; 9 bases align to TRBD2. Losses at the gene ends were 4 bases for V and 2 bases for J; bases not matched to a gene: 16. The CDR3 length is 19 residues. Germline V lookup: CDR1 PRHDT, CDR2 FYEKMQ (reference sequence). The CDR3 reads CASSSSGTSPSYHTDTQYF. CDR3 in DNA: TGTGCCAGCAGCTCTTCCGGGACTAGCCCGAGTTACCACACAGATACGCAGTATTTT.

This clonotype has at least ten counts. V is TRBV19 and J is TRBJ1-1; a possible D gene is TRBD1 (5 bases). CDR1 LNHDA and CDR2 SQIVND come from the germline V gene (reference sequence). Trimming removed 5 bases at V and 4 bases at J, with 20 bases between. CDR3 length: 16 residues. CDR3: CASSAYGGLGGTEAFF. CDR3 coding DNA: TGTGCCAGTAGTGCCTACGGAGGCCTGGGGGGCACTGAAGCTTTCTTT.

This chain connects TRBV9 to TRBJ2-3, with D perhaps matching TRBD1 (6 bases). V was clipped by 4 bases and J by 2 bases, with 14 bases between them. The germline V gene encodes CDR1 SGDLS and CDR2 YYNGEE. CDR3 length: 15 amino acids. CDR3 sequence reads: CASSPWDIYTDTQYF. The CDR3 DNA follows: TGTGCCAGCAGCCCCTGGGACATCTACACAGATACGCAGTATTTT.

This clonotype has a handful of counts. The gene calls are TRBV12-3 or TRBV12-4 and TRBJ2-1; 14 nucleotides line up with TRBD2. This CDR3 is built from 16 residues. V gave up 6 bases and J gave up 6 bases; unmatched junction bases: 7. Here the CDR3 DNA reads TGTGCCAGCAGCCCTCGACTAGCGGGAGGGGTCAATGAGCAGTTCTTC. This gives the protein CASSPRLAGGVNEQFF.

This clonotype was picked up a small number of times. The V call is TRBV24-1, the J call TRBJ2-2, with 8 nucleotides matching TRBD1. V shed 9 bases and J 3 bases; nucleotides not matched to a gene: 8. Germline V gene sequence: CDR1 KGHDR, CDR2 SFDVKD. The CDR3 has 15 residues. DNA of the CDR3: TGTGCCACCGGTCACAGGGGGGAGTACACCGGGGAGCTGTTTTTT. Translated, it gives CATGHRGEYTGELFF.

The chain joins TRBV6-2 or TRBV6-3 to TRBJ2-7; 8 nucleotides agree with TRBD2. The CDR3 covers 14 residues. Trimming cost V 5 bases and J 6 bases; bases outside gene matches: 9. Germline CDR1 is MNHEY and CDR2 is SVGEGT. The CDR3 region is CASSNPGGALEQYF. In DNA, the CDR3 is TGTGCCAGCAGTAACCCCGGGGGGGCTCTCGAGCAGTACTTC.

Here the CDR3 DNA reads TGCGCCAGCAGCTTGGCCTCAGGGGGCGATGGCTACACCTTC. Its protein product is CASSLASGGDGYTF. The chain is built from TRBV5-1 and TRBJ1-2, with 8 bases fitting TRBD1. CDR1 SGHRS and CDR2 YFSETQ come from the germline V gene. V shed 0 bases and J 6 bases; nucleotides not matched to a gene: 4. The CDR3 covers 14 residues.

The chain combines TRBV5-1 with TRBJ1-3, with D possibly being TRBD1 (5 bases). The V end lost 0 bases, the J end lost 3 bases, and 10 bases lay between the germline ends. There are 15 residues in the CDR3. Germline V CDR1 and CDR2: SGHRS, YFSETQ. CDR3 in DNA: TGCGCCAGCAGCTTGGATAGAGGGGATGGAAACACCATATATTTT. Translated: CASSLDRGDGNTIYF.

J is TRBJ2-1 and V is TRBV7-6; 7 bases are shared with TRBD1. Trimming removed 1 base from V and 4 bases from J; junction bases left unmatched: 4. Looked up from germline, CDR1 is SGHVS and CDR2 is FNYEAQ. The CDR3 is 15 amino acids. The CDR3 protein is CASSLEGAGYNEQFF. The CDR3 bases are TGTGCCAGCAGCTTAGAGGGGGCTGGTTACAATGAGCAGTTCTTC.

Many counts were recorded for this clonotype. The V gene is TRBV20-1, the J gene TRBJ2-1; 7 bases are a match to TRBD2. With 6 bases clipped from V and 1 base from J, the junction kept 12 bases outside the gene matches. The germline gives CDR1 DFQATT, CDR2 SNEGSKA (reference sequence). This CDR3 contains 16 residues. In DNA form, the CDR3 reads TGCAGTGCCGGAGAGGGAGGGATCCAATCCTACAATGAGCAGTTCTTC. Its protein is CSAGEGGIQSYNEQFF.

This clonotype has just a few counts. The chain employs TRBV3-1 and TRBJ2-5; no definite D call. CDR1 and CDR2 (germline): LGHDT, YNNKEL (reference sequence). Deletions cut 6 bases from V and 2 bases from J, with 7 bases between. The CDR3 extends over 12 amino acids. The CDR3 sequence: CASSEWQETQYF. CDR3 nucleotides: TGTGCCAGCAGTGAATGGCAAGAGACCCAGTACTTC.

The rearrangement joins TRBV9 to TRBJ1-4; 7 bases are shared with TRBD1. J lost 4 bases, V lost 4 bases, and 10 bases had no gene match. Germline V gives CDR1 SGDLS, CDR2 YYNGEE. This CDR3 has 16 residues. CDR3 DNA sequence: TGTGCCAGCAGCCGTTATGCGACAGGGCATAATGAAAAACTGTTTTTT. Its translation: CASSRYATGHNEKLFF. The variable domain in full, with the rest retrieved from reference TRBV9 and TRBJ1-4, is DSGVTQTPKHLITATGQRVTLRCSPRSGDLSVYWYQQSLDQGLQFLIQYYNGEERAKGNILERFSAQQFPDLHSELNLSSLELGDSALYFCASSRYATGHNEKLFFGSGTQLSVL.

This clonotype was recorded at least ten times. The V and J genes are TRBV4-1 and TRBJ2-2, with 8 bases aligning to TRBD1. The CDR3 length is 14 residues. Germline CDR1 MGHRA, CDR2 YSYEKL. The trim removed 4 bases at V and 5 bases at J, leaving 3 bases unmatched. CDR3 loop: CASSPDRATGELFF. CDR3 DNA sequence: TGCGCCAGCAGCCCGGACAGGGCAACCGGGGAGCTGTTTTTT.

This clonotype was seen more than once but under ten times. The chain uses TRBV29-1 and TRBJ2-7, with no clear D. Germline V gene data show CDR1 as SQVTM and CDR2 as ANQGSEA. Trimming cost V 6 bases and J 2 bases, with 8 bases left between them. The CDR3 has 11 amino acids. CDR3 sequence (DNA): TGCAGCGTAGACGGTGCCTACGAGCAGTACTTC. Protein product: CSVDGAYEQYF.

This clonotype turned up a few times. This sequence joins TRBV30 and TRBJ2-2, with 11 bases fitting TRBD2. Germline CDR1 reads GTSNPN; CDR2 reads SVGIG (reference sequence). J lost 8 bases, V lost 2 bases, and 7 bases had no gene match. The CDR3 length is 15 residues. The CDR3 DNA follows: TGTGCCTGGAGTCTGGTAGCGGGAGGGTCGGGGGAGCTGTTTTTT. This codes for CAWSLVAGGSGELFF. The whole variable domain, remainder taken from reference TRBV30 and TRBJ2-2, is SQTIHQWPATLVQPVGSPLSLECTVEGTSNPNLYWYRQAAGRGLQLLFYSVGIGQISSEVPQNLSASRPQDRQFILSSKKLLLSDSGFYLCAWSLVAGGSGELFFGEGSRLTVL.